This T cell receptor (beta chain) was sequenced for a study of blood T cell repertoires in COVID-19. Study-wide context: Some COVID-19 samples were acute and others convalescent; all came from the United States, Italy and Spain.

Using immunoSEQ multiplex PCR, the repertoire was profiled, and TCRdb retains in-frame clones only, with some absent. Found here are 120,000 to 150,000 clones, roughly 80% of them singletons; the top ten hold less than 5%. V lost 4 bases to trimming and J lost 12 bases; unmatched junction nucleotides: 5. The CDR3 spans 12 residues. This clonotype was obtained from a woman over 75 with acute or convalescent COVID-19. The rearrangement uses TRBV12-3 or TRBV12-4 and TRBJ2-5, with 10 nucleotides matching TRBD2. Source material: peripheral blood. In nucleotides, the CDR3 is TGTGCCAGCAGTTACCGCGGACTAGCGGAGTACTTC. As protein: CASSYRGLAEYF.